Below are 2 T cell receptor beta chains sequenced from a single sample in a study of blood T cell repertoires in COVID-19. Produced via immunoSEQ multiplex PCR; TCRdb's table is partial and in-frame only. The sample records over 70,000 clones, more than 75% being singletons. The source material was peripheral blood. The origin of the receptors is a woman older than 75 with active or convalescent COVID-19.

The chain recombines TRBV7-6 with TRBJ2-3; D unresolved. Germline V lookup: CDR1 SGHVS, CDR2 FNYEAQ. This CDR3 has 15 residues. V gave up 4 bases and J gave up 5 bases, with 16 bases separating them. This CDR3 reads CASSSSIQAKDTQYF. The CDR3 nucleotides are TGTGCCAGCAGCTCCTCAATCCAAGCAAAAGATACGCAGTATTTT.

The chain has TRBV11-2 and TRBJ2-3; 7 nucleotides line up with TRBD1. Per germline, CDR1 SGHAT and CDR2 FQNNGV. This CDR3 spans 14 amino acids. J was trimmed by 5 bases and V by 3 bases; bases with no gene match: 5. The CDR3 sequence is CASSFRDSEDTQYF. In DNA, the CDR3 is TGTGCCAGCAGCTTCCGGGACAGCGAAGATACGCAGTATTTT.